This T cell receptor (beta chain) was obtained from a study of shared clonotypes between healthy human individuals (dated by TCRdb to between 2020 and 2021). Background for the entire study: The cohort comprised a couple of women and a few men aged 18 to 49 years. Different laboratories and diverse techniques were used to prepare libraries and sequence TCR repertoires, to increase sequencing depth and limit assay-specific biases. For each donor, three plates each were used for CD4 naive and CD4 memory, two plates were used for CD8 naive, and one plate was used for CD8 memory. Each donor's leukapheresis produced roughly between roughly 0.85 and 10 billion PBMCs. To estimate repertoire size and how much clonotypes are shared between individuals, the study performed deep sequencing of blood TCR repertoires from a few healthy adults. General findings and caveats noted by the study authors: Even with the large sequencing depth, rarefaction of the sorted-subset datasets indicated that sequencing was incomplete. Compared with non-shared clonotypes, clonotypes shared by all four sorted-subset donors had higher generation probabilities. Larger estimated clonotype richness was generally found for naive subsets than for memory subsets. Sampling was limited to blood, and TCR repertoires in tissue likely differ from TCR repertoires in blood. Across several donors, about 4.5% of naive CD4, over 3% of naive CD8, approximately 2.5% of memory CD4, and under 0.45% of memory CD8 clonotypes were shared. Pairwise subsampling led to the expectation that sequencing depth would affect the degree of clonotype sharing among donors. Because the study included a small number of donors, the genetic and exposure-history diversity represented was limited.

Using the deep immunoSEQ assay, multiplex PCR amplified TCR CDR3 regions from genomic DNA. For each cell subset, the extracted genomic DNA was distributed evenly across all wells of several immunoSEQ 96-well plates, and each plate served as one replicate. For sorted subsets, each replicate PCR was loaded with around 220 ng genomic DNA, equivalent to 25,000 to 35,000 T cell genomes. Purified libraries were quantified with a Qubit 3.0 fluorometer, sized on a Bioanalyzer 2100, and re-quantified with the KAPA Library Quantification kit. Each immunoSEQ 96-well plate was sequenced on its own single-read 150-cycle Illumina NextSeq 550 flow cell. As for the authors' bioinformatics: Because the immunoSEQ output held only junctional sequences and lacked quality scores, the filtering could not match the filtering applied to full-length reads. Sequences were annotated with PyIR, a Python wrapper for IgBLAST v1.9, and V/J genes and CDR3 were assigned using IMGT germline references. Reads with weak V/J assignments (E-value above 1e-6), missing CDR3, stop codons, out-of-frame junctions, or ambiguous translated residues were removed. A V3J clonotype was defined by an identical inferred V gene, J gene, and CDR3 amino acid sequence. The percentage overlap between two repertoires was calculated by dividing the number of shared unique clonotypes by the size of the smaller repertoire. RTK rarefaction, the Chao1 estimator, and Recon v2.1 estimates of unobserved clonotypes were used to assess repertoire richness. Generation probabilities for all TCRbeta clonotypes obtained by the gDNA method from a few donors were computed using OLGA. The immuneACCESS repertoire file appears here via TCRdb, limited to in-frame rearrangements. These files lack a portion of the clones; in checked studies, under half of the deficit traces to unresolved V genes, and the cause of the others is not known. V and J calls and clone size are as listed in that table; D and trimming were resolved from the DNA. This sample lists about 980,000 clones; 76% were detected once. Clones ranked in the top ten supply approximately 1.5% of the sample.

The germline V gene (reference sequence) sets CDR1 to WNHNN and CDR2 to SYGVQD. The CDR3 covers 13 residues, taking in both the cysteine and the phenylalanine. Kept here is only the CDR3 DNA, which spans 39 bases and is read in frame from base 1. V is cut by 2 bases and J by 6 bases, and the space between the germline ends is 11 bases. Healthy HIV-negative adults with no recently reported acute infections or vaccinations were included as donors. Every donor was a Caucasian adult residing in Nashville, Tennessee, USA. CD4+ T cells were enriched through magnetic negative selection, after which naive cells were positively selected on CD45RA and the remaining negative fraction served as the memory subset. Blood was obtained by leukapheresis, after which PBMCs were separated by Ficoll-Histopaque density gradient centrifugation and cryopreserved in liquid nitrogen vapor phase. Analytical flow cytometry was used to check the purity and quantity of every magnetically sorted T cell population. From each sorted fraction, genomic DNA was isolated and quantified by UV absorbance on a Nanodrop 2000c.

Note on this clone: The clone's antigen remains unknown. No clone much larger than this one lies a single base away; base qualities are absent.

The sample comprised memory CD4+ T cells sorted from blood. What the cell subset or site label conveys for this sample: CD45RA-negative fraction. The receptor's source is a man aged 18 to 30 in good health. The V and J genes are TRBV10-1 and TRBJ2-7, with no confidently assigned D gene. Here the CDR3 is given as CASSEGVRSEQYF. The DNA reads as follows: TGCGCCAGCAGTGAGGGGGTGCGTTCCGAGCAGTACTTC.